One and the same sample provided the 18 T cell receptor beta chains below, sequenced in a study of vaccination effects on CD4 cells after COVID-19. Sequencing was performed with immunoSEQ multiplex PCR; in TCRdb, only in-frame clones are kept and a portion is missing. Of 14,000 or so clones listed, more than 65% are singletons. These receptors are not linked to any known antigen. Sequencing followed a ViraFEST assay step that expanded antigen-specific CD4+ T cells with viral peptide pools. Culture lasted about nine days before CD4+ T cell isolation. The sequencing here drew on CD4+ T cells from PBMCs cultured with HCoV-229E spike peptides, taken before COVID-19 vaccination. These receptors came from a human donor who received a COVID-19 vaccine.

The chain couples TRBV19 to TRBJ1-6; TRBD1 aligns across 9 bases. This CDR3 comprises 14 residues. The J segment lost 9 bases and the V segment lost 6 bases, leaving 6 bases of the junction unmatched. The germline CDR1 and CDR2 sequences are LNHDA and SQIVND (reference sequence). The CDR3 loop is CASSRTGEASPLHF. CDR3 sequence (DNA): TGTGCCAGTAGCCGGACAGGGGAGGCTTCACCCCTCCACTTT.

This clone was recorded once. The rearrangement links TRBV19 to TRBJ2-1, with TRBD2 identical over 9 bases. The length of the CDR3 is 15 residues. Germline CDR1 and CDR2: LNHDA and SQIVND (reference sequence). With V trimmed by 3 bases and J by 6 bases, 6 bases remained unmatched. The CDR3 here is CASSMREGLINEQFF. DNA of the CDR3: TGTGCCAGTAGTATGCGGGAGGGCTTAATCAATGAGCAGTTCTTC.

The chain uses TRBV19 and TRBJ2-5, with D unclear. This CDR3 has 14 residues. V lost 5 bases and J lost 5, with 15 bases in between. CDR1 and CDR2 (germline): LNHDA, SQIVND (reference sequence). DNA for the CDR3: TGTGCCAGTAGTTCCACCGAGTTTGTGGAGACCCAGTACTTC. This sequence encodes CASSSTEFVETQYF.

This chain connects TRBV30 to TRBJ1-3; D not resolved. The CDR3 loop spans 14 amino acids. Looked up from germline, CDR1 is GTSNPN and CDR2 is SVGIG (reference sequence). Trimming took 2 bases from V and 2 from J, leaving 10 bases between them. The CDR3 DNA follows: TGTGCCTGGAGTCCAGGAACCCCTGGAAACACCATATATTTT. Amino acids: CAWSPGTPGNTIYF.

CDR3 region: CASSQVTAATNEKLFF. The CDR3 nucleotides are TGCGCCAGCAGCCAAGTAACAGCTGCAACTAATGAAAAACTGTTTTTT. The gene calls are TRBV4-3 and TRBJ1-4, with unresolved D. CDR1 LGHNA and CDR2 YSLEER come from the germline V gene. The CDR3 is made up of 16 amino acids. V was pared by 1 base and J by 0 bases, with 9 bases between.

The table lists this clone with a count of one. The chain's CDR3 is CASSPNGRERNEQYF. The DNA of the CDR3 is TGCGCCAGCTCCCCCAACGGGCGGGAGAGGAACGAGCAGTACTTC. J is TRBJ2-7 and V is TRBV4-1, with 7 bases fitting TRBD2. From germline, CDR1 is MGHRA and CDR2 YSYEKL. V lost 8 bases to trimming and J lost 5 bases; unmatched junction nucleotides: 15. The CDR3 runs to 15 residues.

The chain joins TRBV5-1 to TRBJ1-1; TRBD1 matches at 9 bases. After removal of 4 bases from V and 3 bases from J, the junction contained 4 bases not matched to a gene. The germline CDR1 and CDR2 sequences are SGHRS and YFSETQ. The CDR3 covers 14 residues. Here the CDR3 DNA reads TGCGCCAGCAGCCCCGGGACAGGGCACACTGAAGCTTTCTTT. Amino acids: CASSPGTGHTEAFF. Combining the CDR3 with reference TRBV5-1 and TRBJ1-1 gives the whole variable domain KAGVTQTPRYLIKTRGQQVTLSCSPISGHRSVSWYQQTPGQGLQFLFEYFSETQRNKGNFPGRFSGRQFSNSRSEMNVSTLELGDSALYLCASSPGTGHTEAFFGQGTRLTVV.

This chain uses TRBV2 with TRBJ2-1; 7 bases are a match to TRBD2. The CDR3 consists of 15 residues. Germline trimming cut 3 bases from V and 2 bases from J; bases unmatched to any gene: 4. Germline V gives CDR1 SNHLY, CDR2 FYNNEI. The CDR3 reads CASSDGDYAYNEQFF. The CDR3 DNA reads TGTGCCAGCAGTGACGGGGACTATGCCTACAATGAGCAGTTCTTC.

This sequence joins TRBV28 and TRBJ2-3; D might be TRBD2 (6 bases). Germline values: CDR1 MDHEN, CDR2 SYDVKM. This CDR3 contains 13 residues. V lost 6 bases and J 2 bases, leaving 9 bases between the germline ends. The CDR3 spells CASSSGDTDTQYF. DNA for the CDR3: TGTGCCAGCAGCTCGGGGGACACAGATACGCAGTATTTT.

The DNA of the CDR3 is TGTGCCAGCAGTGGGGGCAAGATGAACACTGAAGCTTTCTTT. Its protein is CASSGGKMNTEAFF. The rearrangement joins TRBV27 to TRBJ1-1, with D possibly matching TRBD1 (6 bases). CDR3 length: 14 residues. Germline V gene lookup returns CDR1 MNHEY and CDR2 SMNVEV (reference sequence). Trimming removed 5 bases at V and 0 bases at J, with 10 bases between.

The chain combines TRBV4-1 with TRBJ1-1, with 7 bases lining up with TRBD1. Germline V gene lookup returns CDR1 MGHRA and CDR2 YSYEKL. The junction had 14 bases not matched to a gene; V was cut back by 6 bases and J by 1 base. This CDR3 spans 17 amino acids. The chain's CDR3 is CASSHRIQGQENTEAFF. DNA for the CDR3: TGCGCCAGCAGTCACCGCATCCAAGGACAGGAGAACACTGAAGCTTTCTTT.

V gene TRBV3-1 (or the pseudogene TRBV3-2) combines with J gene TRBJ1-2; D is perhaps TRBD1 (6 bases). This CDR3 has 13 amino acids. The V gene's germline CDR1 is LGHDT and CDR2 YNNKEL (reference sequence). V shed 5 bases and J shed 4 bases, with 11 bases lying between them. CDR3 amino acids: CASSYGQSYGYTF. The CDR3 coding sequence is TGTGCCAGCAGCTACGGACAGTCCTATGGCTACACCTTC.

This chain uses TRBV5-1 with TRBJ2-3, with TRBD2 matching 8 bases. The CDR3 is 15 amino acids. J was trimmed by 3 bases and V by 3 bases; bases with no gene match: 6. The germline gives CDR1 SGHRS, CDR2 YFSETQ. In DNA form, the CDR3 reads TGCGCCAGCAGCTCACGTAGCGGGGAGACAGATACGCAGTATTTT. Translating gives CASSSRSGETDTQYF.

V gene TRBV15 combines with J gene TRBJ2-5; no clear D. This CDR3 contains 13 residues. With 0 bases removed from V and 3 bases from J, the gap between germline ends came to 5 bases. Germline CDR1 is LNHNV and CDR2 is YYDKDF (reference sequence). The CDR3 nucleotides are TGTGCCACCAGCAGAGATGATAAAGAGACCCAGTACTTC. It codes for CATSRDDKETQYF.

CDR3 nucleotides: TGTGCCAGTAGTGCGACGGGCGTCGGGGAGCAGTACTTC. This translates into CASSATGVGEQYF. The chain recombines TRBV19 with TRBJ2-7; no definite D call. V was clipped by 5 bases and J by 7 bases, with 15 bases between them. The CDR3 runs 13 residues. Germline V gene data show CDR1 as LNHDA and CDR2 as SQIVND (reference sequence).

The V gene is TRBV4-3, the J gene TRBJ1-2; D remains unclear. Germline lookup yields CDR1 LGHNA and CDR2 YSLEER. Deletions cut 4 bases from V and 2 bases from J, with 11 bases between. The CDR3 contains 14 residues. The CDR3 spells CASSLSSQNYGYTF. As DNA, the CDR3 is TGCGCCAGCAGCCTATCGTCCCAGAACTATGGCTACACCTTC.

The rearrangement uses TRBV5-6 and TRBJ2-7; 9 positions agree with TRBD2. V trimming: 2 bases; J trimming: 6 bases; junction bases outside the gene matches: 9. CDR1 is SGHDT, CDR2 YYEEEE, per germline. This CDR3 is 15 amino acids long. The CDR3 sequence: CASSFLAGGPREQYF. CDR3 DNA: TGTGCCAGCAGCTTTCTGGCGGGAGGGCCCCGCGAGCAGTACTTC.

The chain joins TRBV6-5 to TRBJ2-7, with 10 bases identical to TRBD1. From germline, CDR1 is MNHEY and CDR2 SVGAGI. This CDR3 comprises 12 residues. After removal of 6 bases from V and 9 bases from J, the junction contained 5 bases not matched to a gene. The CDR3 DNA reads TGTGCCAGCAGCCCGGGACAGGGGAGGCAGTACTTC. Protein product: CASSPGQGRQYF.